The next 32 T cell receptor beta chains were all read from a single sample in a study of blood T cell repertoires in COVID-19. Method: immunoSEQ multiplex PCR; TCRdb's copy keeps in-frame clones and lacks some. The sample yields 200,000 to 250,000 clones, 86% seen once. The specimen was peripheral blood. These TCRs come from a woman in her twenties or thirties who had recovered from COVID-19.

The chain recombines TRBV6-5 with TRBJ1-2; D is possibly TRBD1 (5 bases). Germline V lookup: CDR1 MNHEY, CDR2 SVGAGI. This CDR3 spans 14 amino acids. The V gene lost 6 bases and the J gene lost 1 base, with 12 bases spanning the gap. CDR3 nucleotides: TGTGCCAGCAGCCCCGGGACTGTTAACTATGGCTACACCTTC. Translation gives CASSPGTVNYGYTF.

The J gene is TRBJ2-7, the V gene TRBV30, with D tentatively TRBD1 (5 bases). Germline CDR1 is GTSNPN and CDR2 is SVGIG (reference sequence). V shed 0 bases and J shed 3 bases, with 6 bases lying between them. This CDR3 contains 12 residues. The CDR3 reads CAWSVQGYEQYF. The CDR3, as DNA: TGTGCCTGGAGTGTTCAGGGCTACGAGCAGTACTTC.

The chain uses TRBV30 and TRBJ1-1; D gene ambiguous. Per germline, CDR1 GTSNPN and CDR2 SVGIG (reference sequence). V dropped 4 bases and J dropped 5 bases, with 14 bases sitting between them. The CDR3 has 13 residues. CDR3 sequence: CAWIPGRGTEAFF. The CDR3 nucleotides are TGTGCCTGGATCCCGGGGAGAGGTACTGAAGCTTTCTTT. Variable domain in full (rest from reference TRBV30 and TRBJ1-1): SQTIHQWPATLVQPVGSPLSLECTVEGTSNPNLYWYRQAAGRGLQLLFYSVGIGQISSEVPQNLSASRPQDRQFILSSKKLLLSDSGFYLCAWIPGRGTEAFFGQGTRLTVV.

V usage is TRBV3-1 (or the pseudogene TRBV3-2) and J usage is TRBJ2-2, with D possibly being TRBD1 (6 bases). The CDR3 length is 14 residues. The V and J ends lost 3 bases and 4 bases respectively, with 9 bases between them. Germline CDR1 LGHDT, CDR2 YNNKEL (reference sequence). The CDR3 bases are TGTGCCAGCAGCCAGGGGACAATCACCGGGGAGCTGTTTTTT. Protein sequence: CASSQGTITGELFF.

J is TRBJ1-3 and V is TRBV2; a possible D gene is TRBD1 (6 bases). The CDR3 consists of 14 residues. Germline CDR1 SNHLY, CDR2 FYNNEI. Trimming removed 3 bases at V and 4 bases at J, with 10 bases between. The CDR3, as DNA: TGTGCCAGCAGTGACCCAGGGGACGGAAACACCATATATTTT. Translated, it gives CASSDPGDGNTIYF.

The J gene is TRBJ2-4, the V gene TRBV3-1 (or the pseudogene TRBV3-2), with 7 bases that match TRBD1. The CDR3 totals 15 residues. Germline CDR1 and CDR2: LGHDT and YNNKEL (reference sequence). Unmatched junction bases numbered 5, after V lost 0 bases and J lost 6 bases. CDR3 loop: CASSQDGPGGNIQYF. The CDR3 coding sequence is TGTGCCAGCAGCCAAGATGGCCCAGGGGGAAACATTCAGTACTTC.

The sample holds one count of this clone. The rearrangement links TRBV7-3 to TRBJ2-3; 9 bases are shared with TRBD2. V shed 2 bases, J shed 4 bases, and the junction held 1 base outside the gene matches. The CDR3 sequence is 14 residues long. Germline values: CDR1 SGHTA, CDR2 FQGTGA. In nucleotides, the CDR3 is TGTGCCAGCAGCTTAGTAGCGGGAGCAGATACGCAGTATTTT. Amino acid sequence: CASSLVAGADTQYF. Drawing the rest from reference TRBV7-3 and TRBJ2-3, the complete variable domain is GAGVSQTPSNKVTEKGKYVELRCDPISGHTALYWYRQSLGQGPEFLIYFQGTGAADDSGLPNDRFFAVRPEGSVSTLKIQRTERGDSAVYLCASSLVAGADTQYFGPGTRLTVL.

This sequence joins TRBV18 and TRBJ1-1, with D possibly being TRBD1 (6 bases). Trimming shortened V by 3 bases and J by 3 bases, and 20 bases separated the two germline ends. Germline V gives CDR1 KGHSH, CDR2 LQKENI. This CDR3 contains 17 residues. As DNA, the CDR3 is TGTGCCAGCTCACCTCGAATCAGGGGTGGGGCGGACACTGAAGCTTTCTTT. This gives the protein CASSPRIRGGADTEAFF.

The chain has TRBV4-2 and TRBJ2-3, with 8 bases identical to TRBD2. V lost 4 bases and J lost 3; bases outside the gene matches: 12. Germline lookup yields CDR1 LGHNA and CDR2 YNFKEQ. This CDR3 has 17 amino acids. CDR3 nucleotides: TGTGCCAGCAGCCCGAATGGGCGGGGGGTGTGGACAGATACGCAGTATTTT. This encodes CASSPNGRGVWTDTQYF.

V usage is TRBV3-1 (or the pseudogene TRBV3-2) and J usage is TRBJ1-2; 10 bases map to TRBD1. With 0 bases clipped from V and 8 bases from J, the junction kept 12 bases outside the gene matches. Per germline, CDR1 LGHDT and CDR2 YNNKEL (reference sequence). The CDR3 extends over 17 amino acids. In nucleotides, the CDR3 is TGTGCCAGCAGCCAAGAATTTGCGGGACAGGGGCTGGGCGGCTACACCTTC. It specifies CASSQEFAGQGLGGYTF.

The V gene is TRBV29-1, the J gene TRBJ2-1; D is perhaps TRBD1 (5 bases). V gave up 6 bases and J gave up 0 bases, with 12 bases separating them. In germline, CDR1 is SQVTM, CDR2 ANQGSEA. CDR3 size: 14 residues. The CDR3 bases are TGCAGCGTGAAACAGGCGAGCTCCTACAATGAGCAGTTCTTC. It codes for CSVKQASSYNEQFF.

The gene calls are TRBV19 and TRBJ1-1; TRBD1 matches 10 bases. The CDR3 totals 14 residues. Germline V CDR1 and CDR2: LNHDA, SQIVND (reference sequence). V lost 3 bases and J lost 4; bases outside the gene matches: 2. The CDR3 nucleotides are TGTGCCAGTAGTATGGGGACAGGGGCCACTGAAGCTTTCTTT. Translating it yields CASSMGTGATEAFF.

This chain links TRBV12-5 with TRBJ2-7; D gene uncertain. Germline CDR1 LGHNT, CDR2 FRNRAP. The CDR3 has 12 amino acids. V was trimmed by 4 bases and J by 2 bases, leaving 6 bases between them. CDR3 in amino acids: CASGSETYEQYF. In DNA, the CDR3 is TGTGCTAGTGGTTCTGAGACCTACGAGCAGTACTTC.

The table lists this clone with a count of one. The chain carries TRBV4-1 and TRBJ2-7; 8 bases fit TRBD2. V trimming: 0 bases; J trimming: 7 bases; junction bases outside the gene matches: 2. Germline lookup yields CDR1 MGHRA and CDR2 YSYEKL. The length of the CDR3 is 13 residues. The CDR3, as DNA: TGCGCCAGCAGCCAAGATCCGGGGGGGGAGCAGTACTTC. Translated, it gives CASSQDPGGEQYF.

The chain links TRBV7-9 to TRBJ2-2; 9 nucleotides match TRBD2. This CDR3 has 18 amino acids. Germline values: CDR1 SEHNR, CDR2 FQNEAQ (reference sequence). With V trimmed by 5 bases and J by 3 bases, 13 bases remained unmatched. The CDR3 is CASSHPPALAGYTGELFF. The CDR3 DNA reads as TGTGCCAGCAGCCACCCCCCGGCCCTAGCGGGGTACACCGGGGAGCTGTTTTTT.

The rearrangement joins TRBV19 to TRBJ1-6, with D perhaps TRBD1 (6 bases). Deletions cut 8 bases from V and 7 bases from J, with 12 bases between. In germline, CDR1 is LNHDA, CDR2 SQIVND (reference sequence). This CDR3 spans 13 amino acids. The CDR3 sequence: CASADRRNSPLHF. The CDR3 region has the DNA TGTGCCAGTGCTGACAGGAGAAATTCACCCCTCCACTTT.

The chain recombines TRBV19 with TRBJ2-7, with D possibly being TRBD1 (5 bases). The CDR3 is 14 amino acids. V was trimmed by 3 bases and J by 0 bases, leaving 9 bases between them. Germline CDR1 reads LNHDA; CDR2 reads SQIVND (reference sequence). The CDR3 nucleotides read TGTGCCAGTAGTATGACAGTTCTCTCCTACGAGCAGTACTTC. Encoded protein: CASSMTVLSYEQYF.

The CDR3 loop is CASSVTWNTEAFF. As DNA, the CDR3 is TGTGCCAGCAGCGTAACTTGGAACACTGAAGCTTTCTTT. V is TRBV9 and J is TRBJ1-1; unclear D gene. V lost 1 base and J 1 base, leaving 5 bases between the germline ends. Germline values: CDR1 SGDLS, CDR2 YYNGEE. This CDR3 is built from 13 residues.

The chain has TRBV4-1 and TRBJ2-7, with 8 bases lining up with TRBD2. CDR3 size: 16 residues. V shed 0 bases, J shed 0 bases, and the junction held 4 bases outside the gene matches. Germline V gene data show CDR1 as MGHRA and CDR2 as YSYEKL. The CDR3 spells CASSQEGAGVSYEQYF. In DNA, the CDR3 is TGCGCCAGCAGCCAAGAAGGAGCGGGGGTCTCCTACGAGCAGTACTTC.

J is TRBJ2-7 and V is TRBV2; 9 bases are shared with TRBD1. The germline V gene has CDR1 SNHLY and CDR2 FYNNEI. The CDR3 spans 14 residues. With V trimmed by 6 bases and J by 2 bases, 5 bases remained unmatched. CDR3 in DNA: TGTGCCAGCAGCCCCGGACAGGGGACCTACGAGCAGTACTTC. Its translation is CASSPGQGTYEQYF. Full variable domain (outside the CDR3, taken from reference TRBV2 and TRBJ2-7): EPEVTQTPSHQVTQMGQEVILRCVPISNHLYFYWYRQILGQKVEFLVSFYNNEISEKSEIFDDQFSVERPDGSNFTLKIRSTKLEDSAMYFCASSPGQGTYEQYFGPGTRLTVT.

The chain combines TRBV11-2 with TRBJ1-2; 8 bases are a match to TRBD1. Germline-derived CDR1 and CDR2 are SGHAT and FQNNGV. The CDR3 spans 17 residues. The junction had 12 bases not matched to a gene; V was cut back by 5 bases and J by 1 base. The CDR3 nucleotides read TGTGCCAGCAGCCCCCAGACAGGGGAGGTATTTAACTATGGCTACACCTTC. It specifies CASSPQTGEVFNYGYTF. The variable domain in full, completed from reference TRBV11-2 and TRBJ1-2, reads EAGVAQSPRYKIIEKRQSVAFWCNPISGHATLYWYQQILGQGPKLLIQFQNNGVVDDSQLPKDRFSAERLKGVDSTLKIQPAKLEDSAVYLCASSPQTGEVFNYGYTFGSGTRLTVV.

This sequence joins TRBV20-1 and TRBJ1-2; no clear D. Germline-derived CDR1 and CDR2 are DFQATT and SNEGSKA (reference sequence). The V gene lost 3 bases and the J gene lost 3 bases, with 11 bases spanning the gap. This CDR3 contains 13 residues. CDR3 protein: CSASGAGYYGYTF. The CDR3 coding sequence is TGCAGTGCTAGTGGAGCAGGCTACTATGGCTACACCTTC.

V gene TRBV5-5 combines with J gene TRBJ2-2; D might be TRBD1 (6 bases). Germline V CDR1 and CDR2: SGHKS, YYEKEE (reference sequence). V was pared by 4 bases and J by 8 bases, with 18 bases between. This CDR3 is built from 15 residues. CDR3 DNA: TGTGCCAGCAGCGTGTCTCTGGGGGCGATAGGGGAGCTGTTTTTT. Its translation is CASSVSLGAIGELFF.

The chain links TRBV5-1 to TRBJ1-2; 9 bases are shared with TRBD1. V trimming: 2 bases; J trimming: 4 bases; junction bases outside the gene matches: 9. From germline, CDR1 is SGHRS and CDR2 YFSETQ. The length of the CDR3 is 16 residues. CDR3 coding DNA: TGCGCCAGCAGCTTACAGGGGGCGCAGCTTGGCTATGGCTACACCTTC. This sequence encodes CASSLQGAQLGYGYTF.

V gene TRBV7-8 combines with J gene TRBJ1-5, with D unclear. The V end was cut by 4 bases, the J end by 3 bases, with 13 bases between. CDR1 is SGHVS and CDR2 is FQNEAQ in the germline V gene. The CDR3 loop spans 15 amino acids. The chain's CDR3 is CASSSVAGPNQPQHF. CDR3 DNA sequence: TGTGCCAGCAGCTCTGTTGCGGGCCCCAATCAGCCCCAGCATTTT.

The chain is built from TRBV7-6 and TRBJ2-2; TRBD2 might be the D (6 bases). Germline lookup yields CDR1 SGHVS and CDR2 FNYEAQ. V lost 5 bases to trimming and J lost 6 bases, with 22 bases between them. The CDR3 has 17 amino acids. In nucleotides, the CDR3 is TGTGCCAGCAGCCCTCGCCAGACTAGAGGCGTGGCCGGGGAGCTGTTTTTT. This encodes CASSPRQTRGVAGELFF.

This clone has a handful of counts. This chain joins TRBV5-4 and TRBJ1-6; 9 bases map to TRBD1. Germline values: CDR1 SGHNT, CDR2 YYREEE (reference sequence). The CDR3 loop spans 14 amino acids. Unmatched junction bases numbered 9, after V lost 4 bases and J lost 13 bases. CDR3 residues: CASSRGQGGWPLHF. CDR3 in DNA: TGTGCCAGCAGCCGGGGACAGGGAGGGTGGCCCCTCCACTTT.

The rearrangement joins TRBV29-1 to TRBJ2-1; D might be TRBD2 (5 bases). This CDR3 is 13 amino acids long. In germline, CDR1 is SQVTM, CDR2 ANQGSEA. Deletions cut 7 bases from V and 4 bases from J, with 14 bases between. The CDR3 coding sequence is TGCAGCGCACGGCCCCGGACTTACAATGAGCAGTTCTTC. This gives the protein CSARPRTYNEQFF.

CDR3 protein: CASSIGGARTEAFF. The CDR3 DNA is TGTGCCAGTAGTATTGGAGGGGCGAGGACTGAAGCTTTCTTT. The chain links TRBV19 to TRBJ1-1, with D possibly TRBD1 on 5 matching bases. V was pared by 3 bases and J by 5 bases, with 13 bases between. Germline CDR1 and CDR2: LNHDA and SQIVND (reference sequence). CDR3 length: 14 residues.

The chain carries TRBV27 and TRBJ2-7; 7 bases agree with TRBD2. The CDR3 runs 15 residues. Germline V gene sequence: CDR1 MNHEY, CDR2 SMNVEV (reference sequence). With 5 bases clipped from V and 3 bases from J, the junction kept 10 bases outside the gene matches. Here the CDR3 DNA reads TGTGCCAGCAGTCAAGGCGGGGGATTCAGCTACGAGCAGTACTTC. Residues: CASSQGGGFSYEQYF.

The V call is TRBV5-5, the J call TRBJ1-2, with 12 bases that match TRBD1. V gave up 5 bases and J gave up 4 bases; unmatched junction bases: 6. CDR3 length: 15 residues. Germline V CDR1 and CDR2: SGHKS, YYEKEE (reference sequence). CDR3 sequence: CASRLPGQGAYGYTF. For the CDR3, the DNA is TGTGCCAGCAGATTACCGGGACAGGGGGCCTATGGCTACACCTTC.

V is TRBV18 and J is TRBJ2-7; D possibly corresponds to TRBD1 (5 bases). V was pared by 5 bases and J by 3 bases, with 11 bases between. Germline-derived CDR1 and CDR2 are KGHSH and LQKENI. CDR3 length equals 13 residues. The CDR3 region is CASSSRQIYEQYF. CDR3 coding DNA: TGTGCCAGCTCATCGAGACAGATCTACGAGCAGTACTTC.